The 22 T cell receptor beta chains given below trace back to one sample, sequenced in a study of cytomegalovirus exposure and HLA in healthy donors. Primers: 60 Vbeta forward and 13 Jbeta reverse. Repertoires were generated with immunoSEQ multiplex PCR, while TCRdb's copy carries only in-frame clones and drops some. The data hold tens of thousands of clones, with around nine tenths observed a single time. Input material: PBMCs. Receptor source: a woman aged 18-35 years in good health and CMV-seronegative.

V usage is TRBV6-5 and J usage is TRBJ2-7; 7 bases agree with TRBD1. With V trimmed by 7 bases and J by 0 bases, 9 bases remained unmatched. The CDR3 is made up of 15 amino acids. From germline, CDR1 is MNHEY and CDR2 SVGAGI. CDR3 bases: TGTGCCAGCACCCCCGTGCAGGGGGTCTCCTACGAGCAGTACTTC. Protein sequence: CASTPVQGVSYEQYF.

The genes are TRBV9 and TRBJ2-3; D not resolved. V dropped 2 bases and J dropped 6 bases, with 13 bases sitting between them. The CDR3 contains 14 residues. Germline V gene sequence: CDR1 SGDLS, CDR2 YYNGEE. As DNA, the CDR3 is TGTGCCAGCAGCGTTCAGCGCCCTCCGGATACGCAGTATTTT. It translates to CASSVQRPPDTQYF.

The V gene is TRBV7-9, the J gene TRBJ1-5, with 7 bases lining up with TRBD1. Germline CDR1 is SEHNR and CDR2 is FQNEAQ (reference sequence). The CDR3 sequence is 18 residues long. Unmatched junction bases numbered 9, after V lost 1 base and J lost 0 bases. The CDR3 sequence is CASSLGGLTGNSNQPQHF. The CDR3 DNA is TGTGCCAGCAGCTTAGGAGGGTTGACAGGGAATAGCAATCAGCCCCAGCATTTT.

The V gene is TRBV27, the J gene TRBJ2-2; D gene ambiguous. V dropped 6 bases and J dropped 6 bases, with 8 bases sitting between them. The V gene's germline CDR1 is MNHEY and CDR2 SMNVEV (reference sequence). The CDR3 contains 12 residues. The CDR3 sequence is CASRRIPGELFF. CDR3 DNA sequence: TGTGCCAGCAGGCGAATACCCGGGGAGCTGTTTTTT.

The chain employs TRBV27 and TRBJ2-5; 11 bases map to TRBD2. V was pared by 6 bases and J by 5 bases, with 14 bases of the junction left unmatched. The CDR3 is made up of 17 amino acids. The V gene's germline CDR1 is MNHEY and CDR2 SMNVEV (reference sequence). This CDR3 reads CASSPGTSGAAEETQYF. The CDR3 region has the DNA TGTGCCAGCAGCCCTGGGACTAGCGGTGCTGCCGAGGAGACCCAGTACTTC.

The chain uses TRBV11-2 and TRBJ1-2; D possibly corresponds to TRBD1 (6 bases). The CDR3 extends over 15 amino acids. The V gene lost 4 bases and the J gene lost 6 bases, with 18 bases spanning the gap. Per the germline V gene, CDR1 is SGHAT and CDR2 is FQNNGV. The DNA of the CDR3 is TGTGCCAGCAGCTCTCAAATACAGGGCGGAGATGGCTACACCTTC. It is translated as CASSSQIQGGDGYTF. The complete variable domain, with remaining parts taken from reference TRBV11-2 and TRBJ1-2, reads EAGVAQSPRYKIIEKRQSVAFWCNPISGHATLYWYQQILGQGPKLLIQFQNNGVVDDSQLPKDRFSAERLKGVDSTLKIQPAKLEDSAVYLCASSSQIQGGDGYTFGSGTRLTVV.

The genes are TRBV5-1 and TRBJ2-5; 9 positions agree with TRBD2. V trimming: 0 bases; J trimming: 6 bases; junction bases outside the gene matches: 9. The CDR3 consists of 16 residues. The germline gives CDR1 SGHRS, CDR2 YFSETQ. The CDR3 nucleotides are TGCGCCAGCAGCTTGGTTATTAGCGGGAGTATCAAGACCCAGTACTTC. This sequence encodes CASSLVISGSIKTQYF.

The V gene is TRBV6-1, the J gene TRBJ2-7, with TRBD1 identical over 7 bases. V dropped 4 bases and J dropped 3; count of bases not matched to a gene: 3. Germline values: CDR1 MNHNS, CDR2 SASEGT. The length of the CDR3 is 13 residues. The CDR3 DNA sequence: TGTGCCAGCAGTGTGGCAGGGGGCTACGAGCAGTACTTC. Translation: CASSVAGGYEQYF.

The V call is TRBV6-5, the J call TRBJ2-5; TRBD1 agrees at 7 bases. Germline lookup yields CDR1 MNHEY and CDR2 SVGAGI. There are 14 residues in the CDR3. V shed 5 bases and J 1 base; nucleotides not matched to a gene: 4. CDR3 bases: TGTGCCAGCAGTGACAGGGTATCCCAAGAGACCCAGTACTTC. Protein product: CASSDRVSQETQYF.

J is TRBJ2-7 and V is TRBV7-8, with TRBD1 identical over 8 bases. After removal of 5 bases from V and 4 bases from J, the junction contained 16 bases not matched to a gene. Germline V CDR1 and CDR2: SGHVS, FQNEAQ. This CDR3 has 17 residues. CDR3 coding DNA: TGTGCCAGCAGCCTGACAGGGGTCCCTAGGGTTGGTTACGAGCAGTACTTC. Translation: CASSLTGVPRVGYEQYF.

The chain uses TRBV27 and TRBJ2-7, with TRBD1 as a possible D gene (5 bases). V shed 7 bases and J shed 0 bases, with 16 bases lying between them. Germline V CDR1 and CDR2: MNHEY, SMNVEV (reference sequence). The CDR3 runs to 15 residues. The CDR3 here is CASNRGDQGSYEQYF. The CDR3, as DNA: TGTGCCAGCAACAGAGGAGATCAGGGCTCCTACGAGCAGTACTTC.

The rearrangement uses TRBV5-8 and TRBJ2-1; D uncertain. CDR1 and CDR2 from the germline V gene are SGHTS and YDEGEE. CDR3 length: 13 residues. Trimming took 1 base from V and 4 from J, leaving 6 bases between them. In nucleotides, the CDR3 is TGTGCCAGCAGCTTGAACACATACAATGAGCAGTTCTTC. This gives the protein CASSLNTYNEQFF. Together with reference TRBV5-8 and TRBJ2-1, the CDR3 gives the full variable domain: EAGVTQSPTHLIKTRGQQATLRCSPISGHTSVYWYQQALGLGLQFLLWYDEGEERNRGNFPPRFSGRQFPNYSSELNVNALELEDSALYLCASSLNTYNEQFFGPGTRLTVL.

CDR3 in DNA: TGTGCCAGCAGCTCGACAGCCACTGAAGCTTTCTTT. Its protein product is CASSSTATEAFF. V usage is TRBV5-4 and J usage is TRBJ1-1; TRBD1 is a possible D gene (5 bases). This CDR3 is 12 amino acids long. Between the trimmed V and J ends, which lost 3 bases and 4 bases, there was a span of 7 bases. Germline CDR1 reads SGHNT; CDR2 reads YYREEE (reference sequence).

This chain connects TRBV19 to TRBJ2-5; 11 nucleotides align to TRBD1. In germline, CDR1 is LNHDA, CDR2 SQIVND (reference sequence). The trim removed 9 bases at V and 5 bases at J, leaving 11 bases unmatched. The CDR3 totals 15 residues. CDR3 nucleotide sequence: TGTGCCAGCCGAATGGACAGGGGGCGACGGGAGACCCAGTACTTC. Encoded protein: CASRMDRGRRETQYF. Full variable domain (outside the CDR3, taken from reference TRBV19 and TRBJ2-5): DGGITQSPKYLFRKEGQNVTLSCEQNLNHDAMYWYRQDPGQGLRLIYYSQIVNDFQKGDIAEGYSVSREKKESFPLTVTSAQKNPTAFYLCASRMDRGRRETQYFGPGTRLLVL.

The chain employs TRBV2 and TRBJ1-1; a weak D match, TRBD1 (5 bases). V lost 6 bases, J lost 4 bases, and 12 bases lay in between. This CDR3 region has 13 residues. Germline V CDR1 and CDR2: SNHLY, FYNNEI. The CDR3 DNA reads as TGTGCCAGCAGCGCCCAGGGAGGCACTGAAGCTTTCTTT. Protein: CASSAQGGTEAFF.

The chain combines TRBV28 with TRBJ2-3; 11 bases agree with TRBD2. V was pared by 5 bases and J by 3 bases, with 7 bases of the junction left unmatched. The CDR3 consists of 16 residues. Germline V gives CDR1 MDHEN, CDR2 SYDVKM. The CDR3 region is CASSITSGSGTDTQYF. The CDR3, as DNA: TGTGCCAGCAGTATAACTAGCGGGAGCGGGACAGATACGCAGTATTTT.

The chain is built from TRBV7-8 and TRBJ2-7; 7 bases map to TRBD1. Trimming cost V 1 base and J 5 bases; bases outside gene matches: 14. The V gene's germline CDR1 is SGHVS and CDR2 FQNEAQ. This CDR3 contains 17 residues. CDR3 in amino acids: CASSLEFTGSGGNEQYF. The DNA for the CDR3 is TGTGCCAGCAGCTTAGAGTTCACGGGGTCAGGGGGTAACGAGCAGTACTTC.

The J gene is TRBJ1-2, the V gene TRBV28; TRBD1 is a possible D gene (5 bases). Trimming took 5 bases from V and 2 from J, leaving 27 bases between them. The CDR3 covers 19 residues. Per germline, CDR1 MDHEN and CDR2 SYDVKM. The CDR3 protein is CASSTRQLYVRQNNYGYTF. CDR3 bases: TGTGCCAGCAGTACCCGACAGTTATACGTCCGACAGAACAACTATGGCTACACCTTC.

The rearrangement uses TRBV5-8 and TRBJ1-2; D possibly corresponds to TRBD1 (6 bases). The CDR3 covers 15 residues. CDR1 and CDR2 from the germline V gene are SGHTS and YDEGEE. Trimming pared 4 bases from V and 7 bases from J, leaving 20 bases between. The CDR3 nucleotides are TGTGCCAGCAGCCCCAAACAGGGATCTGTAGGTGGCTACACCTTC. It encodes CASSPKQGSVGGYTF. Combining the CDR3 with reference TRBV5-8 and TRBJ1-2 gives the whole variable domain EAGVTQSPTHLIKTRGQQATLRCSPISGHTSVYWYQQALGLGLQFLLWYDEGEERNRGNFPPRFSGRQFPNYSSELNVNALELEDSALYLCASSPKQGSVGGYTFGSGTRLTVV.

This clone was found once. The rearrangement uses TRBV7-2 and TRBJ1-2; D possibly corresponds to TRBD1 (6 bases). V was clipped by 4 bases and J by 7 bases, with 19 bases between them. CDR1 and CDR2 from the germline V gene are SGHTA and FQGNSA. The CDR3 is 15 residues long. CDR3 loop: CASSSPGVRALGYTF. CDR3 sequence (DNA): TGTGCCAGCAGCTCCCCAGGGGTAAGGGCTCTTGGCTACACCTTC.

The CDR3 DNA is TGTGCCAGCAGCGCATCGACTAGCGGGAGGGGGCAGTTCTTC. Encoded protein: CASSASTSGRGQFF. The chain combines TRBV7-2 with TRBJ2-1; 14 nucleotides agree with TRBD2. The germline V gene encodes CDR1 SGHTA and CDR2 FQGNSA. This CDR3 is built from 14 residues. V lost 5 bases, J lost 12 bases, and 6 bases stayed unmatched.

The chain recombines TRBV27 with TRBJ2-3; 12 bases are a match to TRBD2. Germline CDR1 is MNHEY and CDR2 is SMNVEV (reference sequence). V lost 6 bases, J lost 1 base, and 5 bases stayed unmatched. This CDR3 comprises 16 residues. The CDR3: CASRDGLAGRTDTQYF. DNA of the CDR3: TGTGCCAGCAGGGACGGACTAGCGGGACGCACAGATACGCAGTATTTT.